This section outlines one T cell receptor (beta chain) sequence together with its context. CDR1 and CDR2 from the germline V gene are DFQATT and SNEGSKA (reference sequence). V was shortened by 3 bases and J by 4 bases, with 13 bases between the two germline ends. This CDR3 is built from 14 residues. This sample stems from a study of blood T cell repertoires in COVID-19. Participant-reported clinical history was the basis for cohort assignment. Sequencing used immunoSEQ multiplex PCR; TCRdb keeps in-frame clones, though not all of them. There are 150,000 or so clones in the sample; about nine tenths occur only once, and approximately 4.3% lies in the top ten.

This chain uses TRBV20-1 with TRBJ1-3, with a weak D call TRBD1 (5 bases). Source material: PBMCs or T cells enriched from blood (not recorded which). The TCR sequence derives from a man between 45 and 60 years old who had recovered from COVID-19. CDR3 sequence reads: CSASAGRGGNTIYF. In DNA, the CDR3 is TGCAGTGCTAGTGCCGGGCGGGGGGGAAACACCATATATTTT.